The clone carrying this T cell receptor beta chain has at least ten counts. The antigen is not known. The data are from a study of early T cells in non-severe SARS-CoV-2 infection. Whole-study context: Bulk RNA from unsorted whole blood was sequenced; chains were unpaired. General study results and limits: Matching results from VDJdb favored anti-spike CD8 responses, leaving private and CD4 specificities undetected.

The CDR3 runs to 13 residues. Between the trimmed V and J ends, which lost 9 bases and 4 bases, there was a span of 13 bases. Germline V gives CDR1 MNHNS, CDR2 SASEGT. Molecules of cDNA were individually given unique molecular identifiers that were attached to them. TCRdb fed the 5' RACE reads into MiXCR, producing one record per CDR3 protein. Here the sample spans about 100,000 distinct CDR3 sequences, about 13% being singletons. This chain links TRBV6-1 with TRBJ1-5; D is perhaps TRBD1 (5 bases). Material for sequencing was whole blood. The receptor was isolated from an adult who was a healthcare worker with PCR-confirmed SARS-CoV-2 infection or an uninfected control (not recorded which). The CDR3 DNA is TGTGCCAGTACCAGGGAGGCTAATCAGCCCCAGCATTTT. This translates into CASTREANQPQHF.